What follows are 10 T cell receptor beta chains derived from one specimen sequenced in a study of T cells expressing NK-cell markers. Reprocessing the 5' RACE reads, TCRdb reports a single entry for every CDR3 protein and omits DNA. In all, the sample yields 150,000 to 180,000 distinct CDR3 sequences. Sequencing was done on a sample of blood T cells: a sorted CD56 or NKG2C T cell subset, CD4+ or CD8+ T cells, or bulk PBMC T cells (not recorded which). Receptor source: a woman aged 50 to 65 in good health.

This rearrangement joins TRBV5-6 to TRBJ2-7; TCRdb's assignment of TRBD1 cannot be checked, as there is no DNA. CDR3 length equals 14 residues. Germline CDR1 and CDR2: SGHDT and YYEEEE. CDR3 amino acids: CASSTIQGVYEQYF.

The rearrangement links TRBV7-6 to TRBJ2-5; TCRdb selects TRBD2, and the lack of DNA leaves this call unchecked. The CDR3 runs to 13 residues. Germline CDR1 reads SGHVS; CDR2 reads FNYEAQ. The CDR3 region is CASSGAGEETQYF.

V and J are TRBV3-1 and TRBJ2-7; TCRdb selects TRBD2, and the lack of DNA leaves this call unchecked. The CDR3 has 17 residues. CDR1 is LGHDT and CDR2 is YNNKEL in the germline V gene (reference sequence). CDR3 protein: CASSQTSGRAAGNEQYF.

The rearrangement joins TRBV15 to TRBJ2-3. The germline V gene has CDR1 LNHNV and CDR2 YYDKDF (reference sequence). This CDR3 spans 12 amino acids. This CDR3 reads CATSRLEDTQYF.

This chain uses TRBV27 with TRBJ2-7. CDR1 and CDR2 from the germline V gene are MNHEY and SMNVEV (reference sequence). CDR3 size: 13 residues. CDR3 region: CASQLSGSYEQYF.

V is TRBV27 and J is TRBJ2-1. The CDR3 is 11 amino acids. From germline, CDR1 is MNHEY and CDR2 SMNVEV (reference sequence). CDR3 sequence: CASRILNEQFF.

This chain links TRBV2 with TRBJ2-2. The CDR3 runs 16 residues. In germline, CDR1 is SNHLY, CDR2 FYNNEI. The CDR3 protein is CASSDRIRVMAGELFF.

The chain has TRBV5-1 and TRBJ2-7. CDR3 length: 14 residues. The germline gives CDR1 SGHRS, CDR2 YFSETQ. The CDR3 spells CASSTGDGTYEQYF. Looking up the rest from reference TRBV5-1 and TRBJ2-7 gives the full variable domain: KAGVTQTPRYLIKTRGQQVTLSCSPISGHRSVSWYQQTPGQGLQFLFEYFSETQRNKGNFPGRFSGRQFSNSRSEMNVSTLELGDSALYLCASSTGDGTYEQYFGPGTRLTVT.

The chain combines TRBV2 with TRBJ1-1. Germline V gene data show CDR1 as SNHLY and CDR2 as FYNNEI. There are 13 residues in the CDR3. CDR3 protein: CASSGSGGTEAFF.

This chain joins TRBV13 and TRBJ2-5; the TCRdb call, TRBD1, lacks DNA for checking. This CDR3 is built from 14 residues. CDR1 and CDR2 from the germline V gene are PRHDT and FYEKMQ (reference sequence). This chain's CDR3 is CASSYRAGEETQYF.